This T cell receptor beta chain is drawn from a study of CD8+CD57+ T cells in acquired aplastic anemia. Study in general: Sorted CD4+ and CD8+ cells gave a mean 3.2 ug DNA, range roughly 0.2 to 27.4 ug.

It was patients with CD8+CD57+ cell expansion by flow cytometry who were chosen for sequencing. Genomic DNA was employed as the template in profiling TCR beta VDJ and CDR3. In TCRdb, the reads were re-called with MiXCR into one record per CDR3 protein. The table records 200,000 to 250,000 distinct CDR3 sequences, 55% to 65% of them present only once. The sequence was obtained from a human donor with aplastic anemia. Sequenced sample: sorted CD4+, CD8+, or CD8+CD57+ T cells (not recorded which) from PBMCs.

The CDR3 loop reads CASSLDQGTTEAFF. CDR3 in DNA: TGCGCCAGCAGCTTGGACCAGGGAACAACTGAAGCTTTCTTT. The rearrangement joins TRBV5-1 to TRBJ1-1, with a tentative D call TRBD1 (5 bases). CDR3 length: 14 amino acids. The V gene's germline CDR1 is SGHRS and CDR2 YFSETQ. Trimming took off 0 bases at V and 5 bases at J, with 11 bases between the two ends.